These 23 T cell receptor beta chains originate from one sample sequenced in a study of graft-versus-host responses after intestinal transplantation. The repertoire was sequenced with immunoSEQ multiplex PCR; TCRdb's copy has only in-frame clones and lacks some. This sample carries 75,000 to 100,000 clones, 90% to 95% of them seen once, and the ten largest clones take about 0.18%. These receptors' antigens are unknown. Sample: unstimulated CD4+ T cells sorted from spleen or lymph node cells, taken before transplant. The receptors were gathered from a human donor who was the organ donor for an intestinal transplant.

This CDR3 is CATSRRTDYNSPLHF. The CDR3 coding sequence is TGTGCCACCAGCAGGCGGACAGATTATAATTCACCCCTCCACTTT. The J gene is TRBJ1-6, the V gene TRBV15; possible D gene TRBD1, 6 bases. The CDR3 is made up of 15 amino acids. The germline V gene has CDR1 LNHNV and CDR2 YYDKDF (reference sequence). The V gene lost 3 bases and the J gene lost 4 bases, with 10 bases spanning the gap.

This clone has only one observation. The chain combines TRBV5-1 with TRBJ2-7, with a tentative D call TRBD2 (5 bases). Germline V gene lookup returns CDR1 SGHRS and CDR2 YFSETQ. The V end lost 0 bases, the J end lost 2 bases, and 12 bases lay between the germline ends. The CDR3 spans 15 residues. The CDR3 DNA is TGCGCCAGCAGCTTGGGTTCCCCGGGGACCTACGAGCAGTACTTC. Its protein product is CASSLGSPGTYEQYF.

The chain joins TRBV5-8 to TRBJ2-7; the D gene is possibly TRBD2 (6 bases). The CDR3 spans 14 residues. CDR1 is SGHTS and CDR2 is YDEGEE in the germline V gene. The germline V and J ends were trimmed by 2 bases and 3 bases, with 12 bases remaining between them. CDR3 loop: CASSLGTDFYEQYF. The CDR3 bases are TGTGCCAGCAGCTTAGGGACTGACTTCTACGAGCAGTACTTC.

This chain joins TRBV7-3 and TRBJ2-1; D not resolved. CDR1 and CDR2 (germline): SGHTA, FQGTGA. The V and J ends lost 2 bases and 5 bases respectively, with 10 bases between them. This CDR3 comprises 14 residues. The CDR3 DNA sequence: TGTGCCAGCAGCTTAGGGCAGTTAAACAATGAGCAGTTCTTC. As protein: CASSLGQLNNEQFF.

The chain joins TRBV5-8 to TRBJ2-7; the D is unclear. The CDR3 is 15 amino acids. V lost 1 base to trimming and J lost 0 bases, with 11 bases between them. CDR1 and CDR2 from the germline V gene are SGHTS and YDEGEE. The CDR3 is CASSLLSVTSYEQYF. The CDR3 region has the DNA TGTGCCAGCAGCTTGCTCTCGGTTACCTCCTACGAGCAGTACTTC.

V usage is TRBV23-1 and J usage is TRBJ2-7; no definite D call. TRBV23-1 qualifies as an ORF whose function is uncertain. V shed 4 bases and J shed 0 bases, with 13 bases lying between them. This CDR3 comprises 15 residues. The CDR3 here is CASSLGQIGSYEQYF. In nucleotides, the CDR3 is TGCGCCAGCAGTCTGGGCCAAATAGGCTCCTACGAGCAGTACTTC.

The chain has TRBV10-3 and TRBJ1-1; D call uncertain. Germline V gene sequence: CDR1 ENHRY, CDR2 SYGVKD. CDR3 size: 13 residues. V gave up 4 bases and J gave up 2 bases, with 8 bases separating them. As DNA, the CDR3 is TGTGCCATCAGTGGGCAGGCAAACACTGAAGCTTTCTTT. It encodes CAISGQANTEAFF.

CDR3 sequence reads: CASSLDRGTYGYTF. As DNA, the CDR3 is TGTGCCAGCAGCTTGGACAGGGGGACCTATGGCTACACCTTC. The genes are TRBV5-6 and TRBJ1-2; 8 bases map to TRBD1. Unmatched junction bases numbered 2, after V lost 0 bases and J lost 4 bases. This CDR3 is 14 amino acids long. Per germline, CDR1 SGHDT and CDR2 YYEEEE.

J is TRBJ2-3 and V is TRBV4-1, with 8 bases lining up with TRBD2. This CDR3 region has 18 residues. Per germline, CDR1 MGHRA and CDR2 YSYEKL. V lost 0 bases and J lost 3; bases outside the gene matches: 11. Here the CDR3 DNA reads TGCGCCAGCAGCCAAGATATCCGGGCGGGGGGCGGAACAGATACGCAGTATTTT. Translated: CASSQDIRAGGGTDTQYF.

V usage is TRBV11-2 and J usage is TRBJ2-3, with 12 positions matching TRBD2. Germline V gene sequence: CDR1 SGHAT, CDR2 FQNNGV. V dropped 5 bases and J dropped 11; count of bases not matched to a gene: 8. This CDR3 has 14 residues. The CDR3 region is CASSTRLAGVGQYF. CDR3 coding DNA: TGTGCCAGCAGCACTCGACTAGCGGGGGTCGGGCAGTATTTT.

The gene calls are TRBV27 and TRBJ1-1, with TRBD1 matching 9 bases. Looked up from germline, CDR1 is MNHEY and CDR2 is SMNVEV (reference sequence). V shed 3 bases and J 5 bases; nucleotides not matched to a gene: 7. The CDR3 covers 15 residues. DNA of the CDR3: TGTGCCAGCAGTTTTCAGGGACAGGGTCGAACTGAAGCTTTCTTT. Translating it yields CASSFQGQGRTEAFF.

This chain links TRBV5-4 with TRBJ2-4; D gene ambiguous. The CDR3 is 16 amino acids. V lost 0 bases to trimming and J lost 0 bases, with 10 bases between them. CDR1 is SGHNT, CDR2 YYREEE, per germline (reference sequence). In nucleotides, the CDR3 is TGTGCCAGCAGCTTGGGGTCAAGACTAGCCAAAAACATTCAGTACTTC. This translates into CASSLGSRLAKNIQYF.

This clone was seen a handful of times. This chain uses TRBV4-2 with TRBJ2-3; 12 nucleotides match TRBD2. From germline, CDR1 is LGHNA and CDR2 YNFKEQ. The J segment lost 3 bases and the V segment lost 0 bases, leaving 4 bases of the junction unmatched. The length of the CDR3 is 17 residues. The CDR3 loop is CASSQDSGTSGTDTQYF. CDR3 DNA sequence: TGTGCCAGCAGCCAAGACTCTGGGACTAGCGGGACAGATACGCAGTATTTT.

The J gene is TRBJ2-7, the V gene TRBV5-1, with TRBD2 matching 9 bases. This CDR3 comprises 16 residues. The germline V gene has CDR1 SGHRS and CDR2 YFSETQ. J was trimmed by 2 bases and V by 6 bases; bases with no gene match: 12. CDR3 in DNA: TGCGCCAGCACCCCTTTAGCGGGGGACTCCACCTACGAGCAGTACTTC. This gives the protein CASTPLAGDSTYEQYF.

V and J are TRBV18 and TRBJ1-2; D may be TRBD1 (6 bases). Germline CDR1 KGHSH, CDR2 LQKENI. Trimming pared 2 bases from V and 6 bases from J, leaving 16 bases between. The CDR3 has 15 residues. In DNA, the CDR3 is TGTGCCAGCTCACCATTTCAGGGGCAGTCTGATGGCTACACCTTC. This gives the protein CASSPFQGQSDGYTF.

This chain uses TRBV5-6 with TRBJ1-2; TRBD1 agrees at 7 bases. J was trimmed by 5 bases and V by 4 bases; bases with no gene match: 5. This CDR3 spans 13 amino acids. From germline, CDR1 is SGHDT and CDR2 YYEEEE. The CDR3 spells CASSRGQAYGYTF. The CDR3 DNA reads TGTGCCAGCAGCCGAGGACAGGCTTATGGCTACACCTTC. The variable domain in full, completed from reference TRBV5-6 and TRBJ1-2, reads DAGVTQSPTHLIKTRGQQVTLRCSPKSGHDTVSWYQQALGQGPQFIFQYYEEEERQRGNFPDRFSGHQFPNYSSELNVNALLLGDSALYLCASSRGQAYGYTFGSGTRLTVV.

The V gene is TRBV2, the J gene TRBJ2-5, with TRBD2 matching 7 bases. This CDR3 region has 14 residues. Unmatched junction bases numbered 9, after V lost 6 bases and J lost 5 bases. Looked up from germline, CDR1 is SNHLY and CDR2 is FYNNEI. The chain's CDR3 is CASSVGGIVETQYF. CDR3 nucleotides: TGTGCCAGCAGCGTCGGGGGGATTGTGGAGACCCAGTACTTC.

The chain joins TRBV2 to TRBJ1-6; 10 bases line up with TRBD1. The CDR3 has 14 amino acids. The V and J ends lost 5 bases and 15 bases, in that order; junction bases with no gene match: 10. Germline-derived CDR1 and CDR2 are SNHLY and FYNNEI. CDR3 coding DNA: TGTGCCAGCAGTCCCCGGGGGACAGGGGTCCTCCTCCACTTT. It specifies CASSPRGTGVLLHF.

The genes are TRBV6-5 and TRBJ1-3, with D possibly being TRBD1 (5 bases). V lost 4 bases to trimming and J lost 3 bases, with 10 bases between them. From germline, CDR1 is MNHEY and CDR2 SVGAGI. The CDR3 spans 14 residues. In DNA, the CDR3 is TGTGCCAGCAGTTCCGGGACTGTTGGAAACACCATATATTTT. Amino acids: CASSSGTVGNTIYF.

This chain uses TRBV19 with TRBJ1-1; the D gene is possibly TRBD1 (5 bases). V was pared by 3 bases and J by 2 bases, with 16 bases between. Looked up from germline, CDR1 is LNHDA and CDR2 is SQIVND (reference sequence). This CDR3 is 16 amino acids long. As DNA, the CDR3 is TGTGCCAGTAGTATCCCTAGTCCTAGGGGTAACACTGAAGCTTTCTTT. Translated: CASSIPSPRGNTEAFF.

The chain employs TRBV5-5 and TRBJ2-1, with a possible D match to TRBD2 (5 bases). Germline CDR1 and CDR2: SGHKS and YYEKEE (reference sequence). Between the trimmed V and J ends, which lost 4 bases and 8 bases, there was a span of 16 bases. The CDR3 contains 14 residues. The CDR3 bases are TGTGCCAGCAGCCCGTACGGGGTCTGGGATGAGCAGTTCTTC. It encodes CASSPYGVWDEQFF.

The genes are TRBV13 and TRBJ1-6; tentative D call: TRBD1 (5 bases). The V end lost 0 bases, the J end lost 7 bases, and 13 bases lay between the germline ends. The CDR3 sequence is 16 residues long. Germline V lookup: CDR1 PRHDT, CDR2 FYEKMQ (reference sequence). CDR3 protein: CASSLGTGLVNSPLHF. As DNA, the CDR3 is TGTGCCAGCAGCTTAGGCACAGGCTTGGTCAATTCACCCCTCCACTTT.

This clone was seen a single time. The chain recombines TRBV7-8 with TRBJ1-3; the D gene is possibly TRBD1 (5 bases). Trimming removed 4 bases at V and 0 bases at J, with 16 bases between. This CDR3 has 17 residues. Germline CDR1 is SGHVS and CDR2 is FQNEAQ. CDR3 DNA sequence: TGTGCCAGCAGCTCTGACAGCCCAATAACCTCTGGAAACACCATATATTTT. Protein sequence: CASSSDSPITSGNTIYF.